The T cell receptor (beta chain) under discussion was sequenced for a study of blood T cell repertoires in COVID-19. Study-level background: Collection of acute and convalescent COVID-19 samples took place in the United States, Italy and Spain. Nucleic acid was either cDNA or gDNA, and it came from T cells, B-cell-depleted T cells, or PBMCs.

Per the study methods: Nucleated cell counts were estimated from reference gene primer amplification. The protocol was immunoSEQ multiplex PCR, while the TCRdb copy is restricted to in-frame clones and leaves out a portion. The D gene and trimming were derived from the DNA, and the V and J assignments and clone size from that table. Here the sample spans about 140,000 clones, around 82% being singletons. CDR1 SGHTA and CDR2 FQGNSA come from the germline V gene. Trimming took 1 base from V and 1 from J, leaving 8 bases between them. The CDR3 runs to 14 residues. This clone was picked up one time. The chain has TRBV7-2 and TRBJ2-7, with a tentative D call TRBD1 (5 bases). Material: peripheral blood. The TCR was taken from a human donor in a cohort sampled during active COVID-19. The CDR3 here is CASSLEGLSYEQYF. CDR3 in DNA: TGTGCCAGCAGCTTAGAGGGGCTATCCTACGAGCAGTACTTC.